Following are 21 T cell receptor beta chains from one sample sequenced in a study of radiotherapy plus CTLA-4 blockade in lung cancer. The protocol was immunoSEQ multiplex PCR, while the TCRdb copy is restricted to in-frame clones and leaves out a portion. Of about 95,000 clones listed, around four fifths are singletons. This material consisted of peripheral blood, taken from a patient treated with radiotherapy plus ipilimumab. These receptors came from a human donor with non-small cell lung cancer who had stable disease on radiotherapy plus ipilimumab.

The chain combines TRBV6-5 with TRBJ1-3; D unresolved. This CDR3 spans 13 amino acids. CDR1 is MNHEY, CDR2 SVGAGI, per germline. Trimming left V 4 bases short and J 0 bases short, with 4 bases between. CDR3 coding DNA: TGTGCCAGCAGTTTCACCTCTGGAAACACCATATATTTT. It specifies CASSFTSGNTIYF.

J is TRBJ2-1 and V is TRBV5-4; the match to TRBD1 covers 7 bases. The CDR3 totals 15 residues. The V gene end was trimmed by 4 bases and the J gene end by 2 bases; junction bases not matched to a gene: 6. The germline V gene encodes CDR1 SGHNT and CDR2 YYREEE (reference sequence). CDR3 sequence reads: CASSHMGTAYNEQFF. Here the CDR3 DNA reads TGTGCCAGCAGCCATATGGGGACAGCCTACAATGAGCAGTTCTTC.

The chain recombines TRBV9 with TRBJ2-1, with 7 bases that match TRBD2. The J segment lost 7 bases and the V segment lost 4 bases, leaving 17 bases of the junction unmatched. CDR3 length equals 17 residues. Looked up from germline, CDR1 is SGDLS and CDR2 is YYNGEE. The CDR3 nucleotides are TGTGCCAGCAGCCCAGGCCGGGAGGTCCCGGGGAGGAATGAGCAGTTCTTC. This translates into CASSPGREVPGRNEQFF.

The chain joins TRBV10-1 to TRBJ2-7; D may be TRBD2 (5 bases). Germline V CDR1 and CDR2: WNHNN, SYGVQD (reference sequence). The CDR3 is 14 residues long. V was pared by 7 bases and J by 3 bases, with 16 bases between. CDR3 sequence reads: CASTPVSGNYEQYF. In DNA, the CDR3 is TGCGCCAGCACCCCAGTCTCGGGAAACTACGAGCAGTACTTC.

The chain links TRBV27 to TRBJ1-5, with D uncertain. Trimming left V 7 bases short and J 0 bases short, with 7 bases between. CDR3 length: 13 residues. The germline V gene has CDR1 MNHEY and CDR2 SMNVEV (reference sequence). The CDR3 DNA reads TGTGCCAGCAAAGGCCCTAGCAATCAGCCCCAGCATTTT. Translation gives CASKGPSNQPQHF.

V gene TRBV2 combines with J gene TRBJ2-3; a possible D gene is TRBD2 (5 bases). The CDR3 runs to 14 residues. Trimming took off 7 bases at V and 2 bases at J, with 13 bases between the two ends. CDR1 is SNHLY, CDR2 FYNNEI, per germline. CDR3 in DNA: TGTGCCAGCAAACGGGGAGAGACCACAGATACGCAGTATTTT. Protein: CASKRGETTDTQYF.

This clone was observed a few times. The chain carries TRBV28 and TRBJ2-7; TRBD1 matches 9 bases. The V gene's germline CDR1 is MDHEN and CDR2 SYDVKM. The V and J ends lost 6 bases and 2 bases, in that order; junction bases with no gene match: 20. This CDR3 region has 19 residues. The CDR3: CASRTRPGRDRGRTYEQYF. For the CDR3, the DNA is TGTGCCAGCAGAACCCGCCCTGGAAGAGACAGGGGGAGAACCTACGAGCAGTACTTC. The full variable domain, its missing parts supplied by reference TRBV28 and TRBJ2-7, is DVKVTQSSRYLVKRTGEKVFLECVQDMDHENMFWYRQDPGLGLRLIYFSYDVKMKEKGDIPEGYSVSREKKERFSLILESASTNQTSMYLCASRTRPGRDRGRTYEQYFGPGTRLTVT.

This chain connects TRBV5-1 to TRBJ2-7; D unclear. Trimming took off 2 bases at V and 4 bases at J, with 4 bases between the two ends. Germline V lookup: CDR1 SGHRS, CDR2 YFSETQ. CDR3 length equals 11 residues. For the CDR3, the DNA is TGCGCCAGCAGCTTCCAATACGAGCAGTACTTC. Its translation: CASSFQYEQYF.

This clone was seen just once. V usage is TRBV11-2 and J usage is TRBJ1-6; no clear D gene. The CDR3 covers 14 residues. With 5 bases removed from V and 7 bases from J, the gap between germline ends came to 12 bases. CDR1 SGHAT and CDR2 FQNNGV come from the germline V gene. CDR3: CASSHGRENSPLHF. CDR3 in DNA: TGTGCCAGCAGCCACGGACGGGAGAATTCACCCCTCCACTTT.

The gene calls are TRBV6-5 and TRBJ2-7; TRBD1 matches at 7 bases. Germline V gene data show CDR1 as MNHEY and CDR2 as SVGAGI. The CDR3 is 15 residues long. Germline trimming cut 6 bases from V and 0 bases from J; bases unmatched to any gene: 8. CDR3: CASRGFRDSSYEQYF. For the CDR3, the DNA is TGTGCCAGCAGAGGATTCCGGGACAGCTCCTACGAGCAGTACTTC.

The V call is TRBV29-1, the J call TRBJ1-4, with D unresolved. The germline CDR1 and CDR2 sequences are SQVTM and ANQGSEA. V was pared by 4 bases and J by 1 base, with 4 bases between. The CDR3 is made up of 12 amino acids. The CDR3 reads CSVGRTNEKLFF. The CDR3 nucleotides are TGCAGCGTTGGGAGAACTAATGAAAAACTGTTTTTT.

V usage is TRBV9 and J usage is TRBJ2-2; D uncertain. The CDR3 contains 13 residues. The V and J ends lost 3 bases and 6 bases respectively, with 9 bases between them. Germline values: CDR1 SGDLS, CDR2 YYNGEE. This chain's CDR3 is CASSALSPGELFF. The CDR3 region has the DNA TGTGCCAGCAGCGCCCTGTCCCCCGGGGAGCTGTTTTTT.

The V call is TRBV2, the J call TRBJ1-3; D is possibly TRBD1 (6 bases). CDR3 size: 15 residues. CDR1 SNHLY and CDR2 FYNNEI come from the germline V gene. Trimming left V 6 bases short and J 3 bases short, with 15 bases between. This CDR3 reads CASSDEGRGGNTIYF. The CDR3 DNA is TGTGCCAGCAGCGATGAGGGCAGGGGTGGAAACACCATATATTTT.

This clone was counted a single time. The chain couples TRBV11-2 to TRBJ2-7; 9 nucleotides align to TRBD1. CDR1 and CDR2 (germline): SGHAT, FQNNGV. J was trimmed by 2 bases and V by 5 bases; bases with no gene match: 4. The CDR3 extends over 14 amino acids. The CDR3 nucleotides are TGTGCCAGCAGCCCCGGGACAGGGCCCTACGAGCAGTACTTC. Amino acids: CASSPGTGPYEQYF.

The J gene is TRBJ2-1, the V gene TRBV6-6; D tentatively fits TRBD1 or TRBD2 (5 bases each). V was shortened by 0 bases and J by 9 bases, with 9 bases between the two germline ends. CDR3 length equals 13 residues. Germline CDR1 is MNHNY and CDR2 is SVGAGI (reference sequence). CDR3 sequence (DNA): TGTGCCAGCAGTTACTCTCAGGGACCTGAGCAGTTCTTC. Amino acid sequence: CASSYSQGPEQFF.

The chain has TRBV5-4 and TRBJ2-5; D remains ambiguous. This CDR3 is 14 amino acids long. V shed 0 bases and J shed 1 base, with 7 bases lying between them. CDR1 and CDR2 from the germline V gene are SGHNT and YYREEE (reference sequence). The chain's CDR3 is CASSLESAQETQYF. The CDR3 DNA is TGTGCCAGCAGCTTGGAGTCAGCCCAAGAGACCCAGTACTTC.

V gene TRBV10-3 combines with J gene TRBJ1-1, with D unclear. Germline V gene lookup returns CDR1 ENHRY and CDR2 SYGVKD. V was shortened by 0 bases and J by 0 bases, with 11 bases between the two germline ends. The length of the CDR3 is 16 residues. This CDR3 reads CAISESGAGLNTEAFF. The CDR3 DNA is TGTGCCATCAGTGAGTCCGGCGCGGGTCTGAACACTGAAGCTTTCTTT.

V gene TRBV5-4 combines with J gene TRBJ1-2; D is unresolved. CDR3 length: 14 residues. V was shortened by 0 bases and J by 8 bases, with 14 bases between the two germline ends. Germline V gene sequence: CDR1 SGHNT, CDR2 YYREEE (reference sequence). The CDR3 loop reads CASSLAGLMRGYTF. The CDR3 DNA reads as TGTGCCAGCAGCTTGGCCGGACTTATGAGGGGCTACACCTTC. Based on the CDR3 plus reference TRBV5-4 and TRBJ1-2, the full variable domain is ETGVTQSPTHLIKTRGQQVTLRCSSQSGHNTVSWYQQALGQGPQFIFQYYREEENGRGNFPPRFSGLQFPNYSSELNVNALELDDSALYLCASSLAGLMRGYTFGSGTRLTVV.

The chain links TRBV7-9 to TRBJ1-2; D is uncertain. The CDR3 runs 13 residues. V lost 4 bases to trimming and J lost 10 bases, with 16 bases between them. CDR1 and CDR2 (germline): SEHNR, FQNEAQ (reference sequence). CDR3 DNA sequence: TGTGCCAGCAGCTACCGTAGGGCCGAATCCTACACCTTC. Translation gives CASSYRRAESYTF.

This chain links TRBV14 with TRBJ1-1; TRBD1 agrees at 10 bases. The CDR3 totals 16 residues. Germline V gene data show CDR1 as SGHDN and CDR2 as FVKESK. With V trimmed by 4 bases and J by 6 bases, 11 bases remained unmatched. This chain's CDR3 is CASSRQGAWRRAEAFF. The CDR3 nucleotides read TGTGCCAGCAGCCGACAGGGGGCGTGGCGTAGGGCTGAAGCTTTCTTT.

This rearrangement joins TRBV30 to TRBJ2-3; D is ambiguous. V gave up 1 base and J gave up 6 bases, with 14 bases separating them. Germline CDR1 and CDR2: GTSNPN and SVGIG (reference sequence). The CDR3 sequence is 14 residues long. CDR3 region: CAWSGLNRPDTQYF. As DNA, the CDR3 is TGTGCCTGGAGTGGTCTAAACCGACCCGATACGCAGTATTTT.